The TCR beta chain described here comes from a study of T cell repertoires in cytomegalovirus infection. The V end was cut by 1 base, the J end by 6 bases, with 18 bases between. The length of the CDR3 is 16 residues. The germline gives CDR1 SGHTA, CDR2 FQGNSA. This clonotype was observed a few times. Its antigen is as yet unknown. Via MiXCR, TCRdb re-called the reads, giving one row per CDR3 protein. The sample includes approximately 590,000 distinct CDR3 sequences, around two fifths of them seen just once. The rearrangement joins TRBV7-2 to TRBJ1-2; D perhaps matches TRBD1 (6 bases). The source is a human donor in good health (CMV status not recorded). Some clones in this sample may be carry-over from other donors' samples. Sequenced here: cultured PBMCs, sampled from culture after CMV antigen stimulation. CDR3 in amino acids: CASSLGQGRGADGYTF. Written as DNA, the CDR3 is TGTGCCAGCAGCTTAGGTCAGGGCAGGGGCGCTGATGGCTACACCTTC.